These 28 T cell receptor beta chains originate from one sample sequenced in a study of regulatory T cells in long-lasting Graves disease. CDR3 regions were amplified by Arm-PCR using iRepertoire HTBI primers to build TCR beta libraries. Using its own MiXCR run on the multiplex PCR reads, TCRdb lists one record per CDR3 protein. This table holds around 500,000 distinct CDR3 sequences, approximately 15% found once. Time point denoted: newly diagnosed GD, antithyroid drugs for less than 3 months. Following extraction of RNA from PBMCs, that RNA was used to make the TCR library. In addition, the sample was reused for a study of T cells in Graves' hyperthyroidism and ophthalmopathy.

The sequences come from peripheral blood mononuclear cells (PBMCs), collected at new diagnosis, from a patient treated with antithyroid drugs. These receptors all stem from a man aged 25-45 years with Graves disease.

This clonotype has just a few counts. The chain couples TRBV7-9 to TRBJ2-1; 9 nucleotides match TRBD2. Germline CDR1 reads SEHNR; CDR2 reads FQNEAQ (reference sequence). Trimming took 3 bases from V and 6 from J; bases not matched to a gene: 3. The CDR3 spans 14 residues. CDR3 region: CASSFSGSGNEQFF. Written as DNA, the CDR3 is TGTGCCAGCAGCTTTAGCGGGAGCGGCAATGAGCAGTTCTTC. Variable domain in full (rest from reference TRBV7-9 and TRBJ2-1): DTGVSQNPRHKITKRGQNVTFRCDPISEHNRLYWYRQTLGQGPEFLTYFQNEAQLEKSRLLSDRFSAERPKGSFSTLEIQRTEQGDSAMYLCASSFSGSGNEQFFGPGTRLTVL.

This clonotype was detected ten times or more. J is TRBJ2-3 and V is TRBV6-2 or TRBV6-3; 7 bases are a match to TRBD1. The V segment lost 6 bases and the J segment 6 bases; nucleotides outside the gene matches: 12. This CDR3 is 15 amino acids long. The germline V gene has CDR1 MNHEY and CDR2 SVGEGT. This chain's CDR3 is CASSAGQAFSDTQYF. For the CDR3, the DNA is TGTGCCAGCAGCGCTGGACAGGCCTTTTCTGATACGCAGTATTTT.

There are many counts of this clonotype. This chain joins TRBV11-2 and TRBJ2-3; D is perhaps TRBD2 (7 bases). CDR1 is SGHAT and CDR2 is FQNNGV in the germline V gene. Trimming shortened V by 1 base and J by 3 bases, and 17 bases separated the two germline ends. This CDR3 is 17 amino acids long. The CDR3 coding sequence is TGTGCCAGCAGCTTAGTGGGGCGGGAGAGGGGGACAGATACGCAGTATTTT. It is translated as CASSLVGRERGTDTQYF.

There are a few counts of this clonotype. The chain has TRBV19 and TRBJ2-7, with D possibly TRBD1 on 8 matching bases. The CDR3 is 14 residues long. Trimming removed 6 bases at V and 1 base at J, with 13 bases between. From germline, CDR1 is LNHDA and CDR2 SQIVND (reference sequence). This chain's CDR3 is CASSDRGLSYEQYF. CDR3 in DNA: TGTGCCAGTAGCGACAGGGGACTATCCTACGAGCAGTACTTC. Together with reference TRBV19 and TRBJ2-7, the CDR3 gives the full variable domain: DGGITQSPKYLFRKEGQNVTLSCEQNLNHDAMYWYRQDPGQGLRLIYYSQIVNDFQKGDIAEGYSVSREKKESFPLTVTSAQKNPTAFYLCASSDRGLSYEQYFGPGTRLTVT.

There are many counts of this clonotype. V and J are TRBV2 and TRBJ2-7; D not resolved. Trimming took off 8 bases at V and 2 bases at J, with 10 bases between the two ends. The CDR3 is 12 amino acids. Germline CDR1 is SNHLY and CDR2 is FYNNEI. CDR3: CASEDRTYEQYF. The CDR3 DNA reads as TGTGCCAGCGAGGATCGCACCTACGAGCAGTACTTC.

The chain recombines TRBV20-1 with TRBJ2-5; perhaps TRBD1 as D (7 bases). The V end was cut by 0 bases, the J end by 5 bases, with 13 bases between. The CDR3 loop spans 14 amino acids. CDR1 is DFQATT and CDR2 is SNEGSKA in the germline V gene (reference sequence). The CDR3 loop is CSARDSTGRETQYF. Here the CDR3 DNA reads TGCAGTGCTAGAGATTCGACAGGGAGGGAGACCCAGTACTTC.

The chain links TRBV3-1 to TRBJ2-3; possible D gene TRBD1, 6 bases. Trimming cost V 6 bases and J 1 base, with 17 bases left between them. The germline V gene has CDR1 LGHDT and CDR2 YNNKEL (reference sequence). The CDR3 loop spans 16 amino acids. This chain's CDR3 is CASSKTVTGGTDTQYF. The CDR3 DNA reads as TGTGCCAGCAGTAAGACGGTGACAGGAGGCACAGATACGCAGTATTTT.

The sample holds a few counts of this clonotype. This chain uses TRBV7-2 with TRBJ1-3; perhaps TRBD1 as D (5 bases). V was cut by 3 bases and J by 2 bases, with 14 bases left in between. The CDR3 is 16 residues long. In germline, CDR1 is SGHTA, CDR2 FQGNSA. The CDR3 coding sequence is TGTGCCAGCAGCTTTCGCGTCAGGGTTGCTGGAAACACCATATATTTT. It codes for CASSFRVRVAGNTIYF.

This clonotype was found a few times. The CDR3 does not close with the conserved phenylalanine or tryptophan, likely indicating a read error. The chain uses TRBV6-2 or TRBV6-3 and TRBJ2-1; 9 nucleotides agree with TRBD2. The CDR3 has 16 residues. Germline V lookup: CDR1 MNHEY, CDR2 SVGEGT. V lost 5 bases, J lost 5 bases, and 10 bases stayed unmatched. CDR3 protein: CASSAILAGLDNEQFL. DNA for the CDR3: TGTGCCAGCAGTGCGATTCTAGCGGGACTAGACAATGAGCAGTTCCTC.

About this clonotype: The junction does not match germline at one end; this may be a read error. This chain connects TRBV12-3 or TRBV12-4 to TRBJ2-7; no clear D. This CDR3 has 12 residues. CDR3 residues: CSSSLGSYEQYF. CDR3 nucleotides: TGTTCCAGCAGTCTCGGCTCCTACGAGCAGTACTTC.

This clonotype has ten or more counts. The chain recombines TRBV15 with TRBJ2-1; 7 bases match TRBD1. V trimming: 5 bases; J trimming: 6 bases; junction bases outside the gene matches: 10. The CDR3 contains 15 residues. Germline assignment: CDR1 LNHNV and CDR2 YYDKDF (reference sequence). The chain's CDR3 is CATSAPGTAFNEQFF. In DNA, the CDR3 is TGTGCCACCAGCGCACCCGGGACAGCCTTCAATGAGCAGTTCTTC.

There are many counts of this clonotype. The V gene is TRBV20-1, the J gene TRBJ2-7; 10 bases are a match to TRBD1. With V trimmed by 3 bases and J by 3 bases, 5 bases remained unmatched. The CDR3 extends over 14 amino acids. The germline V gene encodes CDR1 DFQATT and CDR2 SNEGSKA (reference sequence). The CDR3 spells CSARTGGDYYEQYF. DNA of the CDR3: TGCAGTGCTAGGACAGGGGGCGACTACTACGAGCAGTACTTC.

This clonotype has more than one count but fewer than ten. The CDR3 protein is CASSMRTSGSNEQFF. CDR3 DNA: TGTGCCAGTAGTATGCGGACTTCGGGGAGCAATGAGCAGTTCTTC. The chain combines TRBV19 with TRBJ2-1; maybe TRBD2 (5 bases). This CDR3 has 15 amino acids. The V gene's germline CDR1 is LNHDA and CDR2 SQIVND (reference sequence). The V gene lost 3 bases and the J gene lost 6 bases, with 15 bases spanning the gap.

Ten or more counts support this clonotype. The CDR3 DNA sequence: TGTGCCAGCAATCTGATGAACACTGAAGCTTTCTTT. Its translation is CASNLMNTEAFF. The V call is TRBV6-1, the J call TRBJ1-1; no firm D call. Trimming left V 7 bases short and J 0 bases short, with 6 bases between. Germline assignment: CDR1 MNHNS and CDR2 SASEGT. The CDR3 is 12 amino acids.

The table lists this clonotype with many counts. J is TRBJ2-5 and V is TRBV20-1; 7 bases fit TRBD1. The ends lost 6 bases at V and 1 base at J; junction bases unmatched: 11. This CDR3 spans 15 amino acids. Per the germline V gene, CDR1 is DFQATT and CDR2 is SNEGSKA (reference sequence). The CDR3 DNA follows: TGCAGTGCCACCAAACAGGGGTACGGCCAAGAGACCCAGTACTTC. Translated: CSATKQGYGQETQYF.

This chain uses TRBV29-1 with TRBJ1-1, with a tentative D call TRBD1 (5 bases). Trimming left V 4 bases short and J 1 base short, with 13 bases between. Per germline, CDR1 SQVTM and CDR2 ANQGSEA. The CDR3 sequence is 14 residues long. The CDR3 loop reads CSVALGTSNTEAFF. DNA of the CDR3: TGCAGCGTTGCCCTCGGGACGTCGAACACTGAAGCTTTCTTT.

This clonotype was seen at least ten times. The V gene is TRBV3-1, the J gene TRBJ2-7; D unclear. Trimming pared 1 base from V and 0 bases from J, leaving 10 bases between. Germline values: CDR1 LGHDT, CDR2 YNNKEL (reference sequence). CDR3 length: 15 residues. The CDR3 protein is CASSQGGFDSYEQYF. CDR3 nucleotides: TGTGCCAGCAGCCAAGGTGGCTTTGACTCCTACGAGCAGTACTTC.

This clonotype came up many times. This chain joins TRBV9 and TRBJ1-5; the D gene is possibly TRBD1 (5 bases). The CDR3 length is 15 residues. CDR1 is SGDLS and CDR2 is YYNGEE in the germline V gene. Trimming stripped 0 bases from V and 6 bases from J, with 13 bases between. CDR3 amino acids: CASSVETGLGQPQHF. The CDR3 region has the DNA TGTGCCAGCAGCGTAGAAACAGGCTTAGGTCAGCCCCAGCATTTT.

The genes are TRBV20-1 and TRBJ1-3; TRBD1 matches 8 bases. The J segment lost 8 bases and the V segment lost 0 bases, leaving 6 bases of the junction unmatched. Looked up from germline, CDR1 is DFQATT and CDR2 is SNEGSKA (reference sequence). The CDR3 is 14 amino acids. CDR3 in DNA: TGCAGTGCTAGAGATCGGGACAGGTGGCACACCATATATTTT. This gives the protein CSARDRDRWHTIYF.

This clonotype showed up many times. The chain joins TRBV6-5 to TRBJ2-2; possibly TRBD1 or TRBD2 for D (5 bases each). The CDR3 has 18 residues. Germline V gene sequence: CDR1 MNHEY, CDR2 SVGAGI. V was cut by 2 bases and J by 8 bases, with 24 bases left in between. The CDR3 coding sequence is TGTGCCAGCAGTTACCATATCCCCGGGACCACCTTTGGGGGGGAGCTGTTTTTT. Translated, it gives CASSYHIPGTTFGGELFF.

There are many counts of this clonotype. The chain carries TRBV6-1 and TRBJ1-6; D is unresolved. V was trimmed by 0 bases and J by 6 bases, leaving 12 bases between them. The CDR3 runs 16 residues. Germline V gene lookup returns CDR1 MNHNS and CDR2 SASEGT. The CDR3 sequence: CASSEAAGSRNSPLHF. The CDR3 region has the DNA TGTGCCAGCAGTGAAGCAGCAGGAAGTCGTAATTCACCCCTCCACTTT.

The sample holds a few counts of this clonotype. V usage is TRBV4-1 and J usage is TRBJ2-1, with D possibly matching TRBD2 (5 bases). Per the germline V gene, CDR1 is MGHRA and CDR2 is YSYEKL. The CDR3 length is 15 residues. The V end lost 0 bases, the J end lost 7 bases, and 13 bases lay between the germline ends. The CDR3 DNA reads TGCGCCAGCAGCCAAGATGTAGAGGGAAGGAATGAGCAGTTCTTC. Protein sequence: CASSQDVEGRNEQFF.

Many counts were recorded for this clonotype. V gene TRBV18 combines with J gene TRBJ2-2; D uncertain. The CDR3 has 15 amino acids. The V end was cut by 2 bases, the J end by 1 base, with 8 bases between. Per the germline V gene, CDR1 is KGHSH and CDR2 is LQKENI. In nucleotides, the CDR3 is TGTGCCAGCTCACCAGGAACACGGAACACCGGGGAGCTGTTTTTT. Protein product: CASSPGTRNTGELFF.

There are many counts of this clonotype. The rearrangement joins TRBV27 to TRBJ1-4, with D unresolved. V was cut by 8 bases and J by 2 bases, with 15 bases left in between. CDR1 MNHEY and CDR2 SMNVEV come from the germline V gene (reference sequence). This CDR3 region has 15 residues. Here the CDR3 DNA reads TGTGCCAGCCGTAGGGATCCTGCGACTAATGAAAAACTGTTTTTT. This gives the protein CASRRDPATNEKLFF.

This clonotype was observed at least ten times. The chain employs TRBV11-3 and TRBJ2-1; D might be TRBD2 (6 bases). Germline-derived CDR1 and CDR2 are SGHNT and YENEEA. The CDR3 runs 14 residues. Trimming left V 0 bases short and J 6 bases short, with 9 bases between. In DNA, the CDR3 is TGTGCCAGCAGCTTAGATCCGACTAGCAATGAGCAGTTCTTC. This translates into CASSLDPTSNEQFF.

The chain joins TRBV3-1 to TRBJ1-2; D is undetermined. Germline V lookup: CDR1 LGHDT, CDR2 YNNKEL (reference sequence). This CDR3 has 13 amino acids. V dropped 1 base and J dropped 2 bases, with 5 bases sitting between them. This CDR3 is CASSQGRNYGYTF. The CDR3, as DNA: TGTGCCAGCAGCCAAGGGCGGAACTATGGCTACACCTTC.

At least ten counts were recorded for this clonotype. This chain connects TRBV12-3 or TRBV12-4 to TRBJ2-5; perhaps TRBD1 as D (5 bases). The V and J ends lost 7 bases and 3 bases respectively, with 12 bases between them. The CDR3 is 13 amino acids. The CDR3 spells CASTLDTKETQYF. In nucleotides, the CDR3 is TGTGCCAGCACCTTGGACACAAAAGAGACCCAGTACTTC.

This clonotype was counted ten times or more. The rearrangement joins TRBV2 to TRBJ2-3; 10 nucleotides match TRBD1. The CDR3 runs to 13 residues. The germline V gene has CDR1 SNHLY and CDR2 FYNNEI. After removal of 5 bases from V and 9 bases from J, the junction contained 5 bases not matched to a gene. CDR3 residues: CASSTQDRGTQYF. The CDR3 DNA is TGTGCCAGCAGTACCCAGGACAGGGGGACGCAGTATTTT. The whole variable domain, remainder taken from reference TRBV2 and TRBJ2-3, is EPEVTQTPSHQVTQMGQEVILRCVPISNHLYFYWYRQILGQKVEFLVSFYNNEISEKSEIFDDQFSVERPDGSNFTLKIRSTKLEDSAMYFCASSTQDRGTQYFGPGTRLTVL.